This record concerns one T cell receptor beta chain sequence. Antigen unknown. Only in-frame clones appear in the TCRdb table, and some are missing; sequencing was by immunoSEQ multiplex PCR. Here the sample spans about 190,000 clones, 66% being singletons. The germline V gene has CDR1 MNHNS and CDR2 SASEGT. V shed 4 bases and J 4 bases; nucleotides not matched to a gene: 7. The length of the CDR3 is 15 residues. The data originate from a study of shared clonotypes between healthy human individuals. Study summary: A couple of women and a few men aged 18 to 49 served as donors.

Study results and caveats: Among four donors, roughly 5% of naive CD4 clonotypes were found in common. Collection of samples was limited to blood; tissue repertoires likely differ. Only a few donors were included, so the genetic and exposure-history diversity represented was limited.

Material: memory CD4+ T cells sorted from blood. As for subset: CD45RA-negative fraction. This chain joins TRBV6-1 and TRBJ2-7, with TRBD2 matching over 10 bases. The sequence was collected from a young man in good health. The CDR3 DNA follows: TGTGCCAGCAGTGTGGCTAGCGGGAGTCCGTACGAGCAGTACTTC. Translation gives CASSVASGSPYEQYF.